The rows below give T cell receptor beta chains drawn from one sample of a study of beta chain features in type 1 diabetes. The repertoire was sequenced with immunoSEQ multiplex PCR; TCRdb's copy has only in-frame clones and lacks some. This sample has roughly 340,000 clones, with around 12% found just once. The sample was naive CD4+ T cells from blood. The receptors were gathered from a woman under 30 with type 1 diabetes. Both conserved end residues are trimmed from each CDR3.

>TRBV29-1
SVVGQGSQRTQY
>TRBV29-1
SVLPRGGKAYEQY
>TRBV10-3
AISDREGSPLH
>TRBV10-3
AISESTGKETQY
>TRBV11-2
ASERRAEAF
>TRBV25-1
ASSEVNRDYEQY
>TRBV7-9
ASSLGTGKT
>TRBV7-2
ASSSLYGRSDIQY
>TRBV28
ASSLLGELF
>TRBV2
ASRGQGAFGANVLT
>TRBV27
ASSLGGSTDTQY
>TRBV29-1
SLRGSNTEAF
>TRBV5-1
ASSLVGTGSEQF
>TRBV7-3
ASSRTGRNTEAF
>TRBV5-6
ASSYTQGILSYEQY
>TRBV7-9
ASSPGGPGGYNEQF
>TRBV2
ASSEAQAGTGELF
>TRBV28
AAMGQGAKNIQY
>TRBV7-8
ASSSGQGGDYEQY
>TRBV9
ASSNRDYHNEQF
>TRBV5-1
ASSLASGEYEQF
>TRBV14
ASSLTIYNEQF
>TRBV7-9
ASSLATGTKENQPQH
>TRBV7-2
ASSLAPGGLTDTQY
>TRBV25-1
ASSDPDSTNTEAF
>TRBV6-5
ASSFHRGRVEKLF
>TRBV12-5
ASGLVAGNTGELF
>TRBV2
ASGTTSTDTQY
>TRBV2
ASSERQGFTEAF
>TRBV11-2
ASSLTSGGAHEQY
>TRBV7-3
ASSLMGLASTNEKLF
>TRBV9
ASSVGAGELHGYT
>TRBV7-9
ASSPVSFLGETQY
>TRBV18
ASSATSGPTYEQY
>TRBV5-1
ASSLDIPDTQY
>TRBV7-9
ASSLVGAEAGGQY
>TRBV11-3
ASSPGMNTEAF
>TRBV27
ASSLSRGGVYEQY
>TRBV9
APKRVRNDYTGELF
>TRBV29-1
SVAGFHEQY
>TRBV30
AWRSGRNEQF
>TRBV7-9
ASSSPSPGDYEQY
>TRBV6-4
ASSSGQGGDTQY
>TRBV7-2
ASSSGGGEQF
>TRBV6-4
ASRPDPQGANTGELF
>TRBV29-1
SVDSSRIRGRTQY